This TCR beta chain is drawn from a study of CD8 T cells in Susac syndrome. Whole-study results and caveats: The CD4+ T cell repertoires from Susac syndrome exhibited no clonal expansion.

V lost 8 bases, J lost 0 bases, and 18 bases lay in between. CDR1 SGHAT and CDR2 FQNNGV come from the germline V gene. The CDR3 runs to 16 residues. As regards this clonotype: What it binds is unknown.

Random hexamers were used to reverse transcribe the RNA input (0.5 to 1 ug). TCRdb ran MiXCR on the immunoSEQ multiplex PCR reads and lists one entry per CDR3 protein. The sample shows 200,000 to 300,000 distinct CDR3 sequences, 95% to 97% of them seen only once. J is TRBJ2-3 and V is TRBV11-2; maybe TRBD2 (6 bases). Sequencing was performed on CD4+ T cells from PBMCs. The clonotype was recovered from a human donor with Susac syndrome. CDR3 DNA: TGTGCCAGCCTCCCGGCGGGGACTCTTAGCACAGATACGCAGTATTTT. Translated: CASLPAGTLSTDTQYF.